The rows below give T cell receptor beta chains drawn from one sample of a study of blood T cells in healthy people across ages. Each CDR3 protein is one row after TCRdb ran MiXCR on the 5' RACE reads. This table has 550,000 to 600,000 distinct CDR3 sequences, approximately 25% appearing once. Sequences were obtained from blood. These TCRs come from a woman in her 70s in good health. CDR3s include the opening cysteine and the closing phenylalanine or tryptophan. D genes are given only for firm matches. Expanded clones get a size class; other rows say once, few or many, or leave the size out.

J gene | clone size | V gene | D gene | CDR3 DNA | CDR3 protein
TRBJ2-3 | NA | TRBV20-1 | NA | TGCAGTGCTAGGGCCCCCTCCGGTAAGGGGGTAGTGGGCACAGATACGCAGTATTTT | CSARAPSGKGVVGTDTQYF
TRBJ2-7 | NA | TRBV18 | TRBD2 | TGTGCCAGCTCGCGGGGGGCTGGGTACGAGCAGTACTTC | CASSRGAGYEQYF
TRBJ2-7 | few | TRBV18 | TRBD1 | TGTGCCAGCTCACCACGGACAGGGGAAGGATACGAGCAGTACTTC | CASSPRTGEGYEQYF
TRBJ2-3 | few | TRBV29-1 | NA | TGCACCGTAAACACAGATACGCAGTATTTT | CTVNTDTQYF
TRBJ1-3 | many | TRBV25-1 | NA | TGTGCCAGCAGTGAGGGGGATTTCGTTTATAGAAGCTCTGGAAACACCATATATTTT | CASSEGDFVYRSSGNTIYF
TRBJ1-2 | NA | TRBV28 | NA | TGTGCCAGCAGTTTCCCCGGGACGGCATTTAACTATGGCTACACCTTC | CASSFPGTAFNYGYTF
TRBJ1-5 | few | TRBV29-1 | NA | TGCAGCGTTGCGGACAGTAGCAATCAGCCCCAGCATTTT | CSVADSSNQPQHF
TRBJ2-1 | few | TRBV7-8 | TRBD2 | TGTGCCAGCAGCTCAGCGGGGGTAGGTTACAATGAGCAGTTCTTC | CASSSAGVGYNEQFF
TRBJ2-3 | few | TRBV5-1 | NA | TGCGCCAGCAGCGTTTCAGGGGCACTTAGCACAGATACGCAGTATTTT | CASSVSGALSTDTQYF
TRBJ1-5 | NA | TRBV10-3 | NA | TGTGCCATCAGTGAGAGGGATAGCAATCAGCCCCAGCATTTT | CAISERDSNQPQHF
TRBJ2-1 | few | TRBV2 | TRBD2 | TGTGCCAGCAGTGACTCACTAGCGGGGGGCCACAATGAGCAGTTCTTC | CASSDSLAGGHNEQFF
TRBJ1-1 | NA | TRBV7-3 | NA | TGTGCCAGCAGCAAGACTCAGGGGATCGGCGCTGAAGCTTTCTTT | CASSKTQGIGAEAFF
TRBJ2-5 | few | TRBV6-6 | NA | TGTGCCAGCAGTTACTCGAGTCTAGCTTACCAAGAGACCCAGTACTTC | CASSYSSLAYQETQYF
TRBJ1-5 | few | TRBV20-1 | NA | TGCAGTGCTGAACAGGGAGATCAGCCCCAGCATTTT | CSAEQGDQPQHF
TRBJ2-3 | NA | TRBV6-2/TRBV6-3 | TRBD2 | TGTGCCAGCAGTTATACCTCACTCTCCTCTAGCGGGGGTTTCACAGATACGCAGTATTTT | CASSYTSLSSSGGFTDTQYF
TRBJ1-4 | few | TRBV28 | NA | TGTGCCAGCGGGATTAATGAAAAACTGTTTTTT | CASGINEKLFF
TRBJ1-3 | NA | TRBV5-1 | TRBD1 | TGCGCCAGCAGCCGTGATCGGACAGGGGGAAACACCATATATTTT | CASSRDRTGGNTIYF
TRBJ2-2 | NA | TRBV9 | NA | TGTGCCAGCAGCGTAGCGGGCCGAACCGGGGAGCTGTTTTTT | CASSVAGRTGELFF
TRBJ1-3 | NA | TRBV28 | NA | TGTGCCAGCCATGTCCCGTCTGGAAACACCATATATTTT | CASHVPSGNTIYF
TRBJ2-5 | NA | TRBV20-1 | NA | TGCAGTGCTACCGCAATCGGCGGACGGTTCCAAGAGACCCAGTACTTC | CSATAIGGRFQETQYF
TRBJ2-7 | few | TRBV6-2/TRBV6-3 | NA | TGTGCCAGCAGCTCAGCCACTAGAGACGAGCAGTACTTC | CASSSATRDEQYF
TRBJ2-1 | few | TRBV5-1 | NA | TGCGCCAGCAGCCAGCGACAGGGAGGTTACAATGAGCAGTTCTTC | CASSQRQGGYNEQFF
TRBJ2-1 | NA | TRBV7-2 | TRBD2 | TGTGCCAGCAGCCCCCGGGGCCTAGCGGGGGGGGGCTCCAATGAGCAGTTCTTC | CASSPRGLAGGGSNEQFF
TRBJ1-5 | many | TRBV12-3/TRBV12-4 | TRBD1 | TGTGCCAGCAGTCTTCAGGGGGCCCGGCAGCCCCAGCATTTT | CASSLQGARQPQHF
TRBJ1-2 | few | TRBV3-1 | NA | TGTGCCAGCAGCCAAGCGGACCGAGCTAACTATGGCTACACCTTC | CASSQADRANYGYTF
TRBJ1-2 | NA | TRBV7-2 | NA | TGTGCCAGCAGCTTTCCTGGGGTAATGGGAGGCTACACCTTC | CASSFPGVMGGYTF
TRBJ2-5 | NA | TRBV20-1 | TRBD1 | TGCAGTGCTAGAGATCGAGGGGGCACGGAGACCCAGTACTTC | CSARDRGGTETQYF
TRBJ1-6 | NA | TRBV19 | NA | TGTGCCAGTAGTATAGATATGGGGTATTCACCCCTCCACTTT | CASSIDMGYSPLHF
TRBJ2-4 | NA | TRBV29-1 | NA | TGCAGCGGAAAGTTTCCGGGAGCTAAAAACATTCAGTACTTC | CSGKFPGAKNIQYF
TRBJ2-1 | few | TRBV3-1 | TRBD2 | TGTGCCAGCAGCCAGGGGCTCGGGACTAGCGGTTTTAGCTCCTACAATGAGCAGTTCTTC | CASSQGLGTSGFSSYNEQFF
TRBJ1-2 | few | TRBV28 | NA | TGTGCCAGCAGCCTCATTGACCTCCTCGGGGGCTACACCTTC | CASSLIDLLGGYTF
TRBJ2-5 | NA | TRBV7-2 | NA | TGTGCCAGCAGCTTAGTGCGGGGCCGGCAAGAGAGCCAGTACTTC | CASSLVRGRQESQYF
TRBJ2-7 | NA | TRBV5-1 | NA | TGCGCCAGCAGCTCCGTAGGGGGTAGTGGCTACGAGCAGTACTTC | CASSSVGGSGYEQYF
TRBJ1-6 | NA | TRBV9 | NA | TGTGCCAGCAGCGCTTACGGGTTCCCACCCCTCCACTTT | CASSAYGFPPLHF
TRBJ1-3 | NA | TRBV12-3/TRBV12-4 | NA | TGTGCCAGCAGTCCACTCCGCGGGGGGTACGGAAACACCATATATTTT | CASSPLRGGYGNTIYF
TRBJ1-5 | NA | TRBV30 | NA | TGTGCCTGGAGTCCCACGGGGAGGGGTAGTAATCAGCTCCAGCATTTT | CAWSPTGRGSNQLQHF
TRBJ2-3 | NA | TRBV20-1 | TRBD2 | TGCAGTGCTAGTACTAGCGGGGTGACAGATACGCAGTATTTT | CSASTSGVTDTQYF
TRBJ1-2 | NA | TRBV5-1 | NA | TGCGCCAGCAGCATCTCGGGCCTAAGGGGCTACACCTTC | CASSISGLRGYTF
TRBJ1-2 | NA | TRBV4-1 | TRBD1 | TGCGCCAGCAGCCAAAAGGGGGCTAGTGGCTACACCTTC | CASSQKGASGYTF
TRBJ2-1 | few | TRBV3-1 | TRBD2 | TGTGCCAGCGGGGGGGTTTCGAATGAGCAGTTCTTC | CASGGVSNEQFF
TRBJ2-7 | few | TRBV19 | NA | TGTGCCAGTAACAGGGTCATAGGCAACGAGCAGTACTTC | CASNRVIGNEQYF
TRBJ1-5 | NA | TRBV20-1 | NA | TGCAGTGCTAGAGACTACCGGGACATGAGCAATCAGCCCCAGCATTTT | CSARDYRDMSNQPQHF
TRBJ2-6 | once | TRBV3-1 | TRBD1 | TGTGCCAGCAGCCAAGAAAGGGGGCCAGGGCGACCTATCTCTGGGGCCAACGTCCTGACTTTC | CASSQERGPGRPISGANVLTF
TRBJ2-1 | NA | TRBV6-2/TRBV6-3 | TRBD2 | TGTGCCAGCAGTCCGACCGGGGGGGAGCAGTTCTTC | CASSPTGGEQFF
TRBJ2-1 | NA | TRBV12-3/TRBV12-4 | TRBD2 | TGTGCCAGCAGCCCGACTAGCGGGGTATTGAATGAGCAGTTCTTC | CASSPTSGVLNEQFF
TRBJ2-1 | NA | TRBV3-1 | NA | TGTGCCAGCAGCCAGTTTAGTGAGCAGTTCTTC | CASSQFSEQFF
TRBJ2-5 | NA | TRBV7-2 | TRBD2 | TGTGCCAGCAGCCGACCAGCGGGGAGTTACCAAGAGACCCAGTACTTC | CASSRPAGSYQETQYF
TRBJ2-1 | NA | TRBV30 | NA | TGTGCCGGAGGCAGGGGCAATGAGCAGTTCTTC | CAGGRGNEQFF
TRBJ2-3 | NA | TRBV12-5 | TRBD2 | TGTGCTAGTGGTTCATCTAGCGGGGGGGCCCGACCTTCAACGCAGTATTTT | CASGSSSGGARPSTQYF
TRBJ2-3 | few | TRBV5-1 | TRBD2 | TGCGCCAGCAGCCTAATGCCTAGCGGGGGCACAGATACGCAGTATTTT | CASSLMPSGGTDTQYF
TRBJ2-7 | few | TRBV9 | NA | TGTGCCAGCAGCGTAGATCCGGACTACGAGCAGTACTTC | CASSVDPDYEQYF
TRBJ2-5 | few | TRBV7-2 | NA | TGTGTCAGCAGCACAAACCCTACGACCGGGACATACTCCTACAATGAGCAGTCCTTC | CVSSTNPTTGTYSYNEQSF
TRBJ1-4 | NA | TRBV2 | NA | TGTGCCAGCGTATTGGAGGGCGGTTTAAATAAAAAACTGTTTTTT | CASVLEGGLNKKLFF
TRBJ2-1 | NA | TRBV4-3 | TRBD1 | TGCGCCAGCAGCCAGTTTACAGGGGGCCGCGAGCAGTTCTTC | CASSQFTGGREQFF
TRBJ1-1 | NA | TRBV10-3 | NA | TGTGCCATCAGTGGTGGACATTCCACTGAAGCTTTCTTT | CAISGGHSTEAFF